The 31 T cell receptor beta chains presented below share a single source sample, sequenced in a study of T-cell memory formation after mild COVID-19. From the 5' RACE reads, TCRdb called clonotypes with MiXCR, one entry per CDR3 protein. The data hold hundreds of thousands of distinct CDR3 sequences, with roughly 20% observed a single time. The material sequenced was PBMCs or a T cell subset sorted from them (not recorded which). The receptors shown here come from an adult woman who had mild COVID-19 (a few samples of this study predate the infection). Cell type and time point are not known.

V gene TRBV5-1 combines with J gene TRBJ2-7; D unclear. The CDR3 is 16 residues long. CDR1 and CDR2 from the germline V gene are SGHRS and YFSETQ. Trimming took off 0 bases at V and 1 base at J, with 14 bases between the two ends. The CDR3 here is CASSLEAGGPSYEQYF. In nucleotides, the CDR3 is TGCGCCAGCAGCTTGGAGGCAGGCGGCCCTTCCTACGAGCAGTACTTC. Based on the CDR3 plus reference TRBV5-1 and TRBJ2-7, the full variable domain is KAGVTQTPRYLIKTRGQQVTLSCSPISGHRSVSWYQQTPGQGLQFLFEYFSETQRNKGNFPGRFSGRQFSNSRSEMNVSTLELGDSALYLCASSLEAGGPSYEQYFGPGTRLTVT.

This CDR3 is CASTPLGLAEYEQYF. CDR3 DNA sequence: TGTGCCAGCACCCCCCTGGGACTAGCGGAGTACGAGCAGTACTTC. This chain links TRBV9 with TRBJ2-7; TRBD2 agrees at 11 bases. The CDR3 sequence is 15 residues long. Germline V gives CDR1 SGDLS, CDR2 YYNGEE. Losses at the gene ends were 6 bases for V and 4 bases for J; bases not matched to a gene: 9.

Ten or more counts support this clonotype. The chain is built from TRBV20-1 and TRBJ1-1; possibly TRBD1 for D (6 bases). This CDR3 comprises 13 residues. Germline assignment: CDR1 DFQATT and CDR2 SNEGSKA (reference sequence). The CDR3 DNA reads as TGCAGCGCTGGGGGGACACCAAACACTGAAGCTTTCTTT. It translates to CSAGGTPNTEAFF.

The chain combines TRBV5-1 with TRBJ2-5; D is uncertain. Trimming pared 1 base from V and 7 bases from J, leaving 11 bases between. Germline CDR1 is SGHRS and CDR2 is YFSETQ. CDR3 length equals 13 residues. CDR3 region: CASSLRERGTQYF. The CDR3 nucleotides read TGCGCCAGCAGCTTGAGGGAAAGAGGGACCCAGTACTTC.

The chain carries TRBV4-3 and TRBJ2-7; D might be TRBD2 (5 bases). Deletions cut 1 base from V and 3 bases from J, with 13 bases between. The CDR3 length is 15 residues. Germline V gene lookup returns CDR1 LGHNA and CDR2 YSLEER. The CDR3 nucleotides read TGCGCCAGCAGCCAAGGGACTTCGGCGGGCTACGAGCAGTACTTC. It specifies CASSQGTSAGYEQYF.

This clonotype has only a few counts. The V gene is TRBV19, the J gene TRBJ2-3; D gene uncertain. The CDR3 has 11 amino acids. The V end was cut by 10 bases, the J end by 4 bases, with 9 bases between. Germline CDR1 LNHDA, CDR2 SQIVND (reference sequence). For the CDR3, the DNA is TGTGCCACCTACATCCCAGATACGCAGTATTTT. It yields the protein CATYIPDTQYF.

This clonotype was picked up many times. This rearrangement joins TRBV7-6 to TRBJ2-7; TRBD1 aligns across 9 bases. Looked up from germline, CDR1 is SGHVS and CDR2 is FNYEAQ. J was trimmed by 3 bases and V by 4 bases; bases with no gene match: 10. The CDR3 is 16 residues long. The CDR3 loop reads CASSSYRDRDHYEQYF. Written as DNA, the CDR3 is TGTGCCAGCAGCTCCTACAGGGACAGGGACCACTACGAGCAGTACTTC.

This clonotype has more than one count but fewer than ten. The chain has TRBV15 and TRBJ1-1, with D unresolved. Per the germline V gene, CDR1 is LNHNV and CDR2 is YYDKDF (reference sequence). This CDR3 has 13 amino acids. Trimming shortened V by 1 base and J by 7 bases, and 10 bases separated the two germline ends. The CDR3 is CATSRVGGGEAFF. Written as DNA, the CDR3 is TGTGCCACCAGCAGAGTAGGAGGAGGTGAAGCTTTCTTT.

In this sample, this clonotype turned up a few times. V is TRBV5-1 and J is TRBJ1-1; D is possibly TRBD1 (6 bases). V gave up 1 base and J gave up 7 bases, with 14 bases separating them. CDR1 and CDR2 from the germline V gene are SGHRS and YFSETQ. This CDR3 spans 14 amino acids. The CDR3 nucleotides read TGCGCCAGCAGCTTGAAAGGAAGACAGGATGAAGCTTTCTTT. It is translated as CASSLKGRQDEAFF.

The chain's CDR3 is CASSSTGEQFF. The CDR3 coding sequence is TGTGCCAGCAGTTCGACTGGCGAGCAGTTCTTC. The chain carries TRBV6-6 and TRBJ2-1; D gene uncertain. Trimming cost V 4 bases and J 10 bases, with 8 bases left between them. The CDR3 is 11 amino acids. Germline loops: CDR1 MNHNY, CDR2 SVGAGI (reference sequence).

As DNA, the CDR3 is TGTGCCTGGAGTGGTGTCGGCAGGGAGCAGTACTTC. This translates into CAWSGVGREQYF. The gene calls are TRBV30 and TRBJ2-7; D unclear. Germline CDR1 GTSNPN, CDR2 SVGIG (reference sequence). The CDR3 has 12 amino acids. The ends were cut back, 1 base at V and 7 bases at J, with 11 bases in the middle.

Only a few counts were recorded for this clonotype. The chain carries TRBV25-1 and TRBJ1-1, with TRBD1 matching 10 bases. V shed 5 bases and J 7 bases; nucleotides not matched to a gene: 13. From germline, CDR1 is MGHDK and CDR2 SYGVNS. The CDR3 is 16 residues long. CDR3 amino acids: CASSRQGAPGRIEAFF. The CDR3, as DNA: TGTGCCAGCAGTAGACAGGGGGCGCCAGGTCGTATTGAAGCTTTCTTT.

In this sample, this clonotype turned up a few times. This chain links TRBV4-2 with TRBJ2-1; 9 bases map to TRBD2. Per germline, CDR1 LGHNA and CDR2 YNFKEQ. CDR3 length: 18 amino acids. V dropped 1 base and J dropped 0; count of bases not matched to a gene: 7. The CDR3 protein is CASSQGDSGGSSYNEQFF. The CDR3 DNA is TGTGCCAGCAGCCAAGGAGATAGCGGGGGCAGCTCCTACAATGAGCAGTTCTTC.

The J gene is TRBJ2-7, the V gene TRBV5-1; the D is unclear. V lost 1 base and J lost 3, with 8 bases in between. CDR3 length equals 13 residues. Germline CDR1 is SGHRS and CDR2 is YFSETQ. CDR3 region: CASSLPRGYEQYF. Written as DNA, the CDR3 is TGCGCCAGCAGCTTGCCACGAGGCTACGAGCAGTACTTC.

The chain's CDR3 is CASSPAAGKQYF. The CDR3 DNA sequence: TGTGCCAGCAGCCCAGCCGCGGGGAAGCAGTACTTC. The gene calls are TRBV6-5 and TRBJ2-7; TRBD2 might be the D (6 bases). V dropped 6 bases and J dropped 8 bases, with 14 bases sitting between them. Germline CDR1 and CDR2: MNHEY and SVGAGI. The CDR3 is made up of 12 amino acids.

J is TRBJ2-7 and V is TRBV5-1; 7 bases match TRBD2. CDR3 length: 12 amino acids. Trimming cost V 3 bases and J 3 bases; bases outside gene matches: 0. Germline V lookup: CDR1 SGHRS, CDR2 YFSETQ. CDR3 residues: CASSWDYYEQYF. The CDR3 DNA reads TGCGCCAGCAGCTGGGACTACTACGAGCAGTACTTC.

The chain employs TRBV25-1 and TRBJ2-5, with D possibly being TRBD2 (5 bases). The CDR3 is made up of 11 amino acids. Germline CDR1 reads MGHDK; CDR2 reads SYGVNS. CDR3 nucleotides: TGTGGAACCCGCGAGGGAGAGACCCAGTACTTC. It translates to CGTREGETQYF. Looking up the rest from reference TRBV25-1 and TRBJ2-5 gives the full variable domain: EADIYQTPRYLVIGTGKKITLECSQTMGHDKMYWYQQDPGMELHLIHYSYGVNSTEKGDLSSESTVSRIRTEHFPLTLESARPSHTSQYLCGTREGETQYFGPGTRLLVL.

This sequence joins TRBV24-1 and TRBJ2-1; TRBD2 matches 9 bases. Germline CDR1 and CDR2: KGHDR and SFDVKD. The V and J ends lost 7 bases and 3 bases, in that order; junction bases with no gene match: 6. The CDR3 has 15 residues. This CDR3 is CATRKAGGDYNEQFF. In DNA form, the CDR3 reads TGTGCCACCAGGAAAGCGGGAGGTGACTACAATGAGCAGTTCTTC.

The chain employs TRBV6-2 or TRBV6-3 and TRBJ1-4; 11 bases fit TRBD1. This CDR3 contains 16 residues. The germline gives CDR1 MNHEY, CDR2 SVGEGT. The junction had 3 bases not matched to a gene; V was cut back by 6 bases and J by 0 bases. CDR3 loop: CASRDRGLTTNEKLFF. DNA of the CDR3: TGTGCCAGCAGGGACAGGGGGCTTACAACTAATGAAAAACTGTTTTTT.

The chain is built from TRBV2 and TRBJ2-1; the D gene is possibly TRBD1 (6 bases). Per germline, CDR1 SNHLY and CDR2 FYNNEI. V lost 7 bases, J lost 7 bases, and 17 bases lay in between. The CDR3 has 14 amino acids. The DNA of the CDR3 is TGTGCCAGCAAAGGGACACCCCGAGCAAATGAGCAGTTCTTC. Its protein is CASKGTPRANEQFF.

The rearrangement joins TRBV4-1 to TRBJ2-3; D might be TRBD1 or TRBD2, each matching 5 bases. V lost 0 bases and J 1 base, leaving 14 bases between the germline ends. Germline V gene data show CDR1 as MGHRA and CDR2 as YSYEKL. The CDR3 length is 17 residues. DNA of the CDR3: TGCGCCAGCAGCCAAGATTCCCGGGGCTGGGGCACAGATACGCAGTATTTT. Its protein is CASSQDSRGWGTDTQYF.

This clonotype was detected a few times. The rearrangement uses TRBV6-5 and TRBJ1-5, with no clear D. Germline lookup yields CDR1 MNHEY and CDR2 SVGAGI. The CDR3 is 14 amino acids. V lost 3 bases to trimming and J lost 3 bases, with 9 bases between them. The CDR3 reads CASSYSSSNQPQHF. The DNA of the CDR3 is TGTGCCAGCAGTTATTCCAGCTCCAATCAGCCCCAGCATTTT.

Only one count was recorded for this clonotype. The chain links TRBV20-1 to TRBJ2-5; a possible D gene is TRBD2 (6 bases). The CDR3 totals 14 residues. V was cut by 5 bases and J by 5 bases, with 18 bases left in between. Germline V CDR1 and CDR2: DFQATT, SNEGSKA (reference sequence). CDR3: CSAQEGTSRETQYF. CDR3 bases: TGCAGTGCTCAGGAGGGAACTAGCAGGGAGACCCAGTACTTC.

This clonotype was picked up many times. The V gene is TRBV12-3 or TRBV12-4, the J gene TRBJ2-1, with D perhaps matching TRBD1 (6 bases). V was cut by 1 base and J by 7 bases, with 14 bases left in between. The CDR3 contains 15 residues. The CDR3, as DNA: TGTGCCAGCAGTTTAGGCAGGGGAGAGTGGAATGAGCAGTTCTTC. As protein: CASSLGRGEWNEQFF.

This clonotype was observed a handful of times. The chain is built from TRBV12-3 or TRBV12-4 and TRBJ1-2, with no clear D. Between the trimmed V and J ends, which lost 6 bases and 4 bases, there was a span of 9 bases. This CDR3 comprises 12 residues. CDR3 nucleotides: TGTGCCAGCAGCCACGGTCCCTATGGCTACACCTTC. Its translation: CASSHGPYGYTF.

This clonotype has at least ten counts. This chain links TRBV24-1 with TRBJ2-1, with 8 bases that match TRBD1. The CDR3 is made up of 17 amino acids. The germline CDR1 and CDR2 sequences are KGHDR and SFDVKD. J was trimmed by 1 base and V by 0 bases; bases with no gene match: 4. CDR3 amino acids: CATSDLPGDRSYNEQFF. As DNA, the CDR3 is TGTGCCACCAGTGATTTGCCCGGGGACAGGTCCTACAATGAGCAGTTCTTC.

This clonotype was detected only a few times. The chain is built from TRBV30 and TRBJ2-2, with D maybe TRBD2 (7 bases). The V gene lost 0 bases and the J gene lost 5 bases, with 16 bases spanning the gap. The CDR3 has 16 amino acids. Germline V gene data show CDR1 as GTSNPN and CDR2 as SVGIG (reference sequence). The CDR3, as DNA: TGTGCCTGGAGTGTAAGGCGGGGGCCCTTTACCGGGGAGCTGTTTTTT. It is translated as CAWSVRRGPFTGELFF. Supplemented by reference TRBV30 and TRBJ2-2, the full variable domain reads SQTIHQWPATLVQPVGSPLSLECTVEGTSNPNLYWYRQAAGRGLQLLFYSVGIGQISSEVPQNLSASRPQDRQFILSSKKLLLSDSGFYLCAWSVRRGPFTGELFFGEGSRLTVL.

Only a few counts were recorded for this clonotype. The gene calls are TRBV2 and TRBJ2-1; tentative D call: TRBD2 (6 bases). The germline V gene has CDR1 SNHLY and CDR2 FYNNEI. CDR3 length equals 14 residues. Between the trimmed V and J ends, which lost 4 bases and 5 bases, there was a span of 12 bases. Here the CDR3 reads CASSAGGVHNEQFF. In nucleotides, the CDR3 is TGTGCCAGCAGTGCAGGAGGGGTCCACAATGAGCAGTTCTTC.

The V gene is TRBV18, the J gene TRBJ2-3; 12 bases are shared with TRBD2. Germline V lookup: CDR1 KGHSH, CDR2 LQKENI. V gave up 3 bases and J gave up 5 bases; unmatched junction bases: 9. The CDR3 length is 17 residues. The CDR3 reads CASSPGLAGSRGDTQYF. The CDR3 nucleotides are TGTGCCAGCTCACCCGGACTAGCGGGATCCCGGGGAGATACGCAGTATTTT. Based on the CDR3 plus reference TRBV18 and TRBJ2-3, the full variable domain is NAGVMQNPRHLVRRRGQEARLRCSPMKGHSHVYWYRQLPEEGLKFMVYLQKENIIDESGMPKERFSAEFPKEGPSILRIQQVVRGDSAAYFCASSPGLAGSRGDTQYFGPGTRLTVL.

The rearrangement joins TRBV18 to TRBJ2-1; TRBD1 matches at 9 bases. V was clipped by 0 bases and J by 8 bases; unmatched bases: 5. Per the germline V gene, CDR1 is KGHSH and CDR2 is LQKENI. The CDR3 spans 15 residues. The CDR3 is CASSPPGQGLDEQFF. The DNA for the CDR3 is TGTGCCAGCTCACCACCGGGACAGGGTTTGGATGAGCAGTTCTTC.

This clonotype was seen a few times. The genes are TRBV20-1 and TRBJ2-1; D remains ambiguous. The CDR3 runs to 13 residues. Trimming removed 5 bases at V and 4 bases at J, with 12 bases between. Germline V CDR1 and CDR2: DFQATT, SNEGSKA (reference sequence). CDR3 bases: TGCAGTGCTGAAGCTTCCCTATACAATGAGCAGTTCTTC. It encodes CSAEASLYNEQFF.